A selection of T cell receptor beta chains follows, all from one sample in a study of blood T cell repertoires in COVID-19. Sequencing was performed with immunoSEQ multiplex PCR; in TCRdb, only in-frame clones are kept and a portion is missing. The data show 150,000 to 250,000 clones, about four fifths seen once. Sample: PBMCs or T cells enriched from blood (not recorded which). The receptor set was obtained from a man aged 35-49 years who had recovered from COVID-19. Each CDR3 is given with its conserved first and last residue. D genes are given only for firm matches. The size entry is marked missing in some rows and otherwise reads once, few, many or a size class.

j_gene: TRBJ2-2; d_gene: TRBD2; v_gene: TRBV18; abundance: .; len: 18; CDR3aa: CASSPPGLAGRFVGELFF; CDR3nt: TGTGCCAGCTCACCACCGGGACTAGCGGGAAGGTTCGTCGGGGAGCTGTTTTTT
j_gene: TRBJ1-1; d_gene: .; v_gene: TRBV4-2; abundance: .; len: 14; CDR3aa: CASSQVEGGTEAFF; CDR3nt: TGTGCCAGCAGCCAAGTTGAGGGAGGCACTGAAGCTTTCTTT
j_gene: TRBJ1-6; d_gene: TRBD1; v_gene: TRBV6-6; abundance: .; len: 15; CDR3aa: CASSNRGRDNSPLHF; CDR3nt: TGTGCCAGCAGTAACAGGGGCAGGGATAATTCACCCCTCCACTTT
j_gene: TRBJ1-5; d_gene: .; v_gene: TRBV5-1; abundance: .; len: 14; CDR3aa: CASSLWGARSAQHF; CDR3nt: TGCGCCAGCAGCTTATGGGGAGCCCGATCGGCCCAGCATTTT
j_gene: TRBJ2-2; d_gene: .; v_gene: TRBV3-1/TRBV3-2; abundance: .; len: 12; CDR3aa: CASSLSTGELFF; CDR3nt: TGTGCCAGCAGCCTCTCCACCGGGGAGCTGTTTTTT
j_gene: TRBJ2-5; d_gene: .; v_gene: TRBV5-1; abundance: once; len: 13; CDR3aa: CASSQGGGETQYF; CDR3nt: TGCGCCAGCAGCCAAGGTGGAGGAGAGACCCAGTACTTC
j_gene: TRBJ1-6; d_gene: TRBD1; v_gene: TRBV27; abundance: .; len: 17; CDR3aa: CASSRIPTDRGNSPLHF; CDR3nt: TGTGCCAGCAGTCGCATCCCAACCGACAGGGGCAATTCACCCCTCCACTTT
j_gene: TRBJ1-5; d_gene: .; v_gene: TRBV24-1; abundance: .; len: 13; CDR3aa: CATAGNSNQPQHF; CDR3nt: TGTGCCACCGCGGGTAATAGCAATCAGCCCCAGCATTTT
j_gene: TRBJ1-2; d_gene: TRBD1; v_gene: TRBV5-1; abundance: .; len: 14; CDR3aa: CASSLQGAEYGYTF; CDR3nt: TGCGCCAGCAGCCTACAGGGGGCTGAATATGGCTACACCTTC
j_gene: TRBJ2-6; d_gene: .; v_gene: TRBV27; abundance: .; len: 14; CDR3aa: CASTISSGANVLTF; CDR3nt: TGTGCCAGCACAATCAGCTCTGGGGCCAACGTCCTGACTTTC